This T cell receptor beta chain was obtained from a study of T-cell memory formation after mild COVID-19. Study-wide points: That cross-reactive memory joined was suggested by some responding clones appearing in pre-infection memory.

The germline V gene encodes CDR1 DFQATT and CDR2 SNEGSKA (reference sequence). V lost 1 base and J 4 bases, leaving 10 bases between the germline ends. The CDR3 contains 13 residues. Concerning this clonotype: What it binds is unknown.

TCRdb reanalysed the 5' RACE reads using MiXCR and keeps one entry per CDR3 protein. The table records hundreds of thousands of distinct CDR3 sequences, just over 20% of them present only once. The receptor's source is an adult woman who had mild COVID-19 (a few samples of this study predate the infection). Cell type and time point are not known. The chain uses TRBV20-1 and TRBJ2-5; the D gene is possibly TRBD1 (5 bases). The sequenced material came from PBMCs or a T cell subset sorted from them (not recorded which). The CDR3 DNA is TGCAGTGCTAGAGGACAGTCATTAGAGACCCAGTACTTC. Protein product: CSARGQSLETQYF.